These T cell receptor beta chains were read from a single sample in a study of regulatory T cells in long-lasting Graves disease. TCRdb passed the multiplex PCR reads through MiXCR, listing each CDR3 protein once. This table holds approximately 360,000 distinct CDR3 sequences, less than 30% found once. The specimen was peripheral blood mononuclear cells (PBMCs), collected when the disease was refractory, from a patient treated with antithyroid drugs. The origin of the receptors is a woman in her thirties or forties with Graves disease. CDR3s include the opening cysteine and the closing phenylalanine or tryptophan. D genes are given only for firm matches. Clone size is stated in some rows and not others, as once, few, many or a class when expanded.

j_call v_call clone_size d_call cdr3_nt cdr3_aa
TRBJ2-5 TRBV11-2 many - TGTGCCAGCAGCTTGGACCCGCGGGAGACCCAGTACTTC CASSLDPRETQYF
TRBJ1-5 TRBV28 many - TGTGCCAGCAGCTTTTGGGGGAATCAGCCCCAGCATTTT CASSFWGNQPQHF
TRBJ1-5 TRBV5-1 few - TGCGCCAGCAGCTCGGACGGAGGCAATCAGCCCCAGCATTTT CASSSDGGNQPQHF
TRBJ1-1 TRBV14 few TRBD1 TGTGCCAGCAGCCAAGGCCCTGGACAGGGGAACACTGAAGCTTTCTTT CASSQGPGQGNTEAFF
TRBJ2-7 TRBV27 many - TGTGCCAGCAGTCAATTAGGGCCCCCCCGCGAGCAGTACTTC CASSQLGPPREQYF
TRBJ2-7 TRBV20-1 many - TGCAGTGCAACAGGGGGGGGGACGAAGAGGGGCGAGCAGTACTTC CSATGGGTKRGEQYF
TRBJ1-1 TRBV6-1 many - TGTGCCAGCACCCTCGGACAGAACACTGAAGCTTTCTTT CASTLGQNTEAFF
TRBJ2-5 TRBV6-1 few - TGTGCCAGCACCGCAGGAGGGAAAGGCCTCCGAGAGACCCAGTACTTC CASTAGGKGLRETQYF
TRBJ2-7 TRBV6-1 - TRBD2 TGTGCCAGCAGTCTTAGCGGGGAGTTTCAGCAGTACTTC CASSLSGEFQQYF
TRBJ2-1 TRBV5-4 - - TGTGCCAGCAGCTACTGGGTCTCCAGTGGTGAGCAGTTCTTC CASSYWVSSGEQFF
TRBJ2-2 TRBV6-1 many TRBD2 TGTGCCAGCAAACTGTGGCAGACTAGCGGATCTAACACCGGGGAGCTGTTTTTT CASKLWQTSGSNTGELFF
TRBJ2-2 TRBV7-9 once TRBD1 TGTGCCAGCAGCTTAGAGGACAGGGGAAACACCGGGGAGCTGTTTTTT CASSLEDRGNTGELFF
TRBJ2-7 TRBV29-1 few TRBD2 TGCAGCGTTGTAGCGCTAGCGGGAGGCTACTACGAGCAGTACTTC CSVVALAGGYYEQYF
TRBJ1-2 TRBV28 - TRBD1 TGTGCCAGCAGTTGGACAGGGGCCCTTGACTATGGCTACACCTTC CASSWTGALDYGYTF
TRBJ2-5 TRBV6-5 many - TGTGCCAGCAGTTACTCGGTGGTCAAAGAGACCCAGTACTTC CASSYSVVKETQYF
TRBJ1-5 TRBV3-1 few - TGTGCCAGCCAGAATCAGGGCCATCAGCCCCAGCATTTT CASQNQGHQPQHF
TRBJ1-1 TRBV20-1 few - TGCAGTGCTAGAATTCGACAGTATAACACTGAAGCTTTCTTT CSARIRQYNTEAFF
TRBJ2-7 TRBV19 - - TGTGCCAGTAGTAAGCCCGGACGGGCCTACGAGCAGTACTTC CASSKPGRAYEQYF
TRBJ2-4 TRBV12-3/TRBV12-4 - - TGTGCCAGCAGAACCGGGACGGAAAACATTCAGTACTTC CASRTGTENIQYF
TRBJ1-5 TRBV6-5 many - TGTGCCAGCAGTTACTCGCCAGGGAAGCACAATCAGCCCCAGCATTTT CASSYSPGKHNQPQHF
TRBJ1-1 TRBV3-1 - - TGTGTCAGCAGCCAAGCTATACAGGGTTTGAACACTGAAGCTTTCTTT CVSSQAIQGLNTEAFF
TRBJ1-5 TRBV5-1 many - TGCGCCAGCAGCTTTGAGGGCCCGCCGCCCCAGCATTTT CASSFEGPPPQHF
TRBJ1-1 TRBV3-1 many - TGTGCCAGCTCCCCCCGAGGGCTTAAAGCTTTCTTT CASSPRGLKAFF
TRBJ1-1 TRBV3-1 few - TGTGCCAGCAGCCCCCCGGCGGGACACGAAGCTTTCTTT CASSPPAGHEAFF
TRBJ2-1 TRBV28 - - TGTGCCAGCAGTTTACCTACAAGAAACTACAATGAGCAGTTCTTC CASSLPTRNYNEQFF
TRBJ1-5 TRBV6-1 many TRBD1 TGTGCCAGCAGTCTCCACGGACAGGGGGCAATTCAGCCCCAGCATTTT CASSLHGQGAIQPQHF
TRBJ2-1 TRBV28 - TRBD2 TGTGCCAGCACCCACCCTAGCGGAGCCAACAATGAGCAGTTCTTC CASTHPSGANNEQFF
TRBJ1-1 TRBV6-7 many - TGTGCCAGCAGTTCTCCGAACACTGAAGCTTTCTTT CASSSPNTEAFF
TRBJ2-5 TRBV14 many - TGTGCCAGCAGCCAAGATCGAAGGGAAGCCCAGTACTTC CASSQDRREAQYF
TRBJ2-7 TRBV20-1 many TRBD1 TGCAGTGCTAGACCCGGGACAGGGAACAACGAGCAGTACTTC CSARPGTGNNEQYF
TRBJ1-5 TRBV28 many - TGTGCCAGCAGTCTGACGCGACAGTCGAGTTATAGCAATCAGCCCCAGCATTTT CASSLTRQSSYSNQPQHF
TRBJ2-2 TRBV7-2 - - TGTGCCAGCAGCCCCGGCGTGGGGGGCACCGGGGAGCTGTTTTTT CASSPGVGGTGELFF
TRBJ2-1 TRBV20-1 many - TGCAGTGCCGAACCGGTGCGGGATGGGTACAATGAGCAGTTCTTC CSAEPVRDGYNEQFF
TRBJ2-1 TRBV24-1 once TRBD2 TGTGCCACCAGGAAAGGACTAGCAGAGCATGAGCAGTTCTTC CATRKGLAEHEQFF
TRBJ2-7 TRBV14 few TRBD1 TGTGCCAGCAGCACCCTCCGGGACAGGGCTTTTTGGTACGAGCAGTACTTC CASSTLRDRAFWYEQYF
TRBJ2-1 TRBV2 few - TGTGCCAGCAGTGAACAGCGGAGCTCCTACAATGAGCAGTTCTTC CASSEQRSSYNEQFF
TRBJ2-2 TRBV7-9 - TRBD1 TGTGCCAGCAGCTTAGTTTCGAGACAGGGGAACACCGGGGAGCTGTTTTTT CASSLVSRQGNTGELFF